This T cell receptor (beta chain) was sequenced during a study of blood T cells in healthy people across ages (dated by TCRdb to about 2015). Background on the whole study: Template switching captured roughly one uniquely barcoded TCR beta cDNA molecule per two T cells in model experiments. Donors were grouped into four age groups: young (average roughly 16 years), middle-aged (less than 40), aged (around 66) and long-lived (approximately 75). Donors of different ages were randomly distributed across sequencing lanes to avoid experimental bias. Two additional independent replicas of 1 million unique cDNA reads from the same blood draw were analyzed for two donors (one aged 18 to 30 and one aged 80 or older). Age-related changes in TCR beta repertoire diversity were measured in the study by deep sequencing normalized with unique cDNA molecular identifiers.

The CDR1 and CDR2 encoded by the germline V gene (reference sequence) are DFQATT and SNEGSKA. The CDR3 numbers 13 residues from cysteine through phenylalanine. This entry keeps only the CDR3 DNA: 39 bases, framed from base 1. Relative to germline, V is missing 5 bases and J is missing 5 bases, with 3 bases of the junction outside any gene match. Systemically healthy Caucasian individuals from Russia, 39 in total and aged roughly 6 to 100 years, were included as donors. Roughly 10 milliliters of peripheral blood were collected from each donor into EDTA-treated Vacutainer tubes. PBMCs were isolated by Ficoll-Paque density-gradient centrifugation, with at least 6.5 million obtained per sample. Total RNA was extracted from PBMCs with Trizol reagent, with at least 5 micrograms obtained per sample. The percentages of naive CD45RAhigh/CD27high T cells were determined by flow cytometry on a PBMC aliquot from every donor.

Paper-wide results and their limitations: Total diversity estimates from one million sequenced T cells were considered lower bounds and underestimates. Since profiling was done on bulk unsorted PBMCs, naive and antigen-experienced compartments could not be conclusively compared. A strong correlation was found between observed TCR beta diversity and the percentage of naive T cells measured by flow cytometry. As age increased, observed TCR beta diversity per million T cells dropped in a roughly linear way, and a significant reduction was already evident by age 40. The CMV infection status of donors was not known, potentially confounding age-related changes in expanded clonotypes. Compared with the aged group, the long-lived group had more naive CD4+ T cells, fewer expanded clones and increased TCR diversity, a pattern suggesting age selection.

The library relied on 5' RACE. The listed sequencing device is Illumina HiSeq 2500. A second PCR of roughly 7 to 11 cycles was performed with a sample-barcoded 5' primer and a J-beta primer mix. Each TCR beta cDNA molecule received a unique molecular identifier from a template-switch 5' adaptor carrying 12 random nucleotides. Each sample yielded at least 3 million CDR3-containing paired-end reads. The Mint cDNA synthesis kit, primed by a TRBC-specific oligonucleotide, was used to synthesize first-strand cDNA from all RNA. After uracil-DNA glycosylase treatment, a first 18-cycle PCR used universal primers M1SS and BC2_uni_R on all cDNA. In the paper's pipeline: For normalization, 1 million high-quality reads were randomly selected from each sample, with every read carrying a distinct molecular identifier. Reads with shared molecular identifiers were discarded instead of being binned into consensus sequences. MiTCR, with a Q25 quality threshold and the strictest error-elimination algorithm, was used for CDR3 identification, clonotype clustering and error correction. Lower-bound total TCR beta diversity was estimated with a nonparametric unseen species model using Euler transformation. TCRdb itself trimmed the public reads at Q25 with fastp, ran MiXCR and retained productive beta chains. Identical CDR3 protein sequences are pooled into one entry, listed with their most common genes and DNA. It is TCRdb's table, rather than the study itself, that gives the V and J calls and clone size. The sample profile shows about 1.5 million distinct CDR3 sequences; under 55% of them were found once. The top ten clonotypes cover about 4.1% of the sample.

As regards this clonotype: It lacks a known antigen. No base quality values were provided; no much bigger clone lies one nucleotide off.

In this chain, TRBV20-1 is recombined with TRBJ1-5; TRBD1 lines up with 10 middle nucleotides. The origin of this receptor is a woman aged 18-29 years in good health. Sequencing input: blood. The encoded CDR3 is CSAGGQGDQPQHF. The nucleotides read TGCAGTGCTGGCGGACAGGGGGATCAGCCCCAGCATTTT.